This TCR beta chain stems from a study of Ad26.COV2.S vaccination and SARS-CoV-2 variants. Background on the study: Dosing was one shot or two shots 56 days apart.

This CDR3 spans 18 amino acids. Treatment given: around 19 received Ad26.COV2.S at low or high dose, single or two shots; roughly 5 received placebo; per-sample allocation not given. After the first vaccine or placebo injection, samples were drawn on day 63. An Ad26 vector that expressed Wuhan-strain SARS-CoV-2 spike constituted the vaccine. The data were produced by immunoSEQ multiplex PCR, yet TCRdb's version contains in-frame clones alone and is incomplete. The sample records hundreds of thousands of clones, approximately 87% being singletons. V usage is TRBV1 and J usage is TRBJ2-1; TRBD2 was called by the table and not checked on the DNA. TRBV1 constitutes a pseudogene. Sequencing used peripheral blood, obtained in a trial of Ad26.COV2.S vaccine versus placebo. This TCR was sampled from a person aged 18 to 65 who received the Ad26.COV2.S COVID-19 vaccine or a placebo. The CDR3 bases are TGCACCAGCAGCCAAGATTACCGTTGGGCGGGAGGGCCACATGAGCAGTTCTTC. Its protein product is CTSSQDYRWAGGPHEQFF.